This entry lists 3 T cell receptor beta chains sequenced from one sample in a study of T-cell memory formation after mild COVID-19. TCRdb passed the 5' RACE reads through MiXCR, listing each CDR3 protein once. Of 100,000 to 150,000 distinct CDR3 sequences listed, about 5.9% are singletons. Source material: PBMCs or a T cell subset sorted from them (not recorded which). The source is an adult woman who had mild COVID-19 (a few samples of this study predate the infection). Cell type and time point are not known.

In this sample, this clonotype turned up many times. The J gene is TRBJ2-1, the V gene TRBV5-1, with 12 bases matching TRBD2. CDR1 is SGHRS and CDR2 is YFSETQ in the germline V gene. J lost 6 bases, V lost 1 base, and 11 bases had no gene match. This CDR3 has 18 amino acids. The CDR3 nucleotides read TGCGCCAGCAGCTTGACGACGCGGCTAGCGGGGGGGCCCAATGAGCAGTTCTTC. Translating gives CASSLTTRLAGGPNEQFF.

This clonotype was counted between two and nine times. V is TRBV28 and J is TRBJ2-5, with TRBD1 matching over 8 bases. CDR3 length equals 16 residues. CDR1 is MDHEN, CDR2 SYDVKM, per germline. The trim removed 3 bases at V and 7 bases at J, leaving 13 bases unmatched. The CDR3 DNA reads TGTGCCAGCAGTTTTTCTAGTACAGGGGGGATAGGGACCCAGTACTTC. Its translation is CASSFSSTGGIGTQYF.

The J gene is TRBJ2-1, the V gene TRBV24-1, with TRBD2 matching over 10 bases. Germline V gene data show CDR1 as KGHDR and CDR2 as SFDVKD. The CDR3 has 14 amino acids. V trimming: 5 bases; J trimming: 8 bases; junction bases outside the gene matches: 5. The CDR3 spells CATSALAGAHEQFF. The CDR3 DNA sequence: TGTGCCACCAGTGCCCTAGCGGGAGCACATGAGCAGTTCTTC.